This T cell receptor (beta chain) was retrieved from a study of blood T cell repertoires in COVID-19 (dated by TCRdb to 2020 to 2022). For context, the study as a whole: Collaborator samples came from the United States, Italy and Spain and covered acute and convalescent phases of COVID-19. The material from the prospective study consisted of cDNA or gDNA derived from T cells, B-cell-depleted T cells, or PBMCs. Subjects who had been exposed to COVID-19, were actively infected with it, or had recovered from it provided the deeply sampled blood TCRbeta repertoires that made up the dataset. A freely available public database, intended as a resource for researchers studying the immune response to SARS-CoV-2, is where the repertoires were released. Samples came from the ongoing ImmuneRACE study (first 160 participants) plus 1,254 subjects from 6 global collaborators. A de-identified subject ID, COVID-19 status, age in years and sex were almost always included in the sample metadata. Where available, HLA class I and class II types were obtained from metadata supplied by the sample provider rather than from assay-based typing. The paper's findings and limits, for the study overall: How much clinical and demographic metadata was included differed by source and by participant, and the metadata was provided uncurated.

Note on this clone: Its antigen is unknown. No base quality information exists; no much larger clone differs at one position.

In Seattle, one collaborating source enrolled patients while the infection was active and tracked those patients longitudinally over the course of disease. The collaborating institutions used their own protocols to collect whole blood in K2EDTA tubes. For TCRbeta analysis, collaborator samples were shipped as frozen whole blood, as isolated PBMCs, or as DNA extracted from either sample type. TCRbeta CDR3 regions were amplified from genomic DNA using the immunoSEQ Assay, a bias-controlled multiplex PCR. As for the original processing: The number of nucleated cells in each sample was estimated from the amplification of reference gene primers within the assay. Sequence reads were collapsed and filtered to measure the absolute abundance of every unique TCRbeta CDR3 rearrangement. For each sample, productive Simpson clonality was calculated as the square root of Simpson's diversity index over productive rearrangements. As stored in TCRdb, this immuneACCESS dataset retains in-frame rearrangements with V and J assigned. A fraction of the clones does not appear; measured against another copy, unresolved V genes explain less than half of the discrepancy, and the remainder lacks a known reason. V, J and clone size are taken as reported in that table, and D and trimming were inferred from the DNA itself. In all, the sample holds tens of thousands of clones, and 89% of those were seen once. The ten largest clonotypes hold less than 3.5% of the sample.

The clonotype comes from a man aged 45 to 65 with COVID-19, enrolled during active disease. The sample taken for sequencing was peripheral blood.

In nucleotide form, the sequence is TGTGCCAGTAGTATCGAGATGAAGGGGGCGCATCAGCCCCAGCATTTT. The encoded protein is CASSIEMKGAHQPQHF. Rearrangement joined TRBV19 to TRBJ1-5, with 7 bases matching TRBD1. CDR1 and CDR2 are drawn from the germline V gene (reference sequence): LNHDA, SQIVND. Clipping removes 3 bases from V and 5 bases from J, with 10 as the unmatched junction base count. The CDR3 starts with the cysteine, ends with the phenylalanine, and has 16 residues. Only the CDR3 DNA is retained, 48 bases long and in frame from the first base.